This T cell receptor beta chain was profiled in a study of T cells in women clearing cervical HPV infection. Study-wide background: Cases: HPV16-related CIN3 or worse on histology, a couple of invasive cancers. For cases, blood was sampled a median approximately 150 days after lesion detection, interquartile range roughly 80 to 230 days.

Sequencing used immunoSEQ multiplex PCR; TCRdb keeps in-frame clones, though not all of them. The sample is made up of about 21,000 clones, and the top ten hold just over 6% of it. Broader study findings: Timing of associations relative to infection is unclear; T-cell subsets were not isolated. Unknown T-cell numbers per sample may underlie the richness differences.

On this clone: The target antigen is unknown. The read finishes 3 residues shy of the CDR3 end, and the germline J gene is used to complete it.

After removal of 2 bases from V and 5 bases from J, the junction contained 10 bases not matched to a gene. CDR1 and CDR2 (germline): LNHDA, SQIVND (reference sequence). The CDR3 covers 18 residues. This TCR came from a woman between 18 and 70 years old with a cervical HPV16 infection that either progressed to CIN3+ or cleared (not recorded which). Specimen: blood buffy coat. This chain connects TRBV19 to TRBJ2-3; 13 nucleotides align to TRBD2. The sequenced CDR3 bases are TGTGCCAGTAGTATAAGGACTAGCGGGAGCGCTTGGGGAGATACG. It encodes CASSIRTSGSAWGDT. The entire CDR3 reads CASSIRTSGSAWGDTQYF.